Below are 31 T cell receptor beta chains sequenced from a single sample in a study of Ad26.COV2.S vaccination and SARS-CoV-2 variants. The method was immunoSEQ multiplex PCR; TCRdb's version includes in-frame clones alone and lacks a portion of them. The table shows fewer than 150,000 clones, with roughly 89% occurring only once. The source material was peripheral blood, sampled after recovery from COVID-19. These receptors were taken from a human donor who had recovered from COVID-19.

V is TRBV10-2 and J is TRBJ2-7, with D perhaps TRBD1 (5 bases). The V gene lost 0 bases and the J gene lost 5 bases, with 14 bases spanning the gap. In germline, CDR1 is WSHSY, CDR2 SAAADI. The CDR3 sequence is 15 residues long. The CDR3 region is CASSESLGAVNEQYF. In nucleotides, the CDR3 is TGCGCCAGCAGTGAGTCCTTAGGGGCAGTCAACGAGCAGTACTTC.

V gene TRBV5-5 combines with J gene TRBJ1-2, with 8 bases matching TRBD1. This CDR3 has 16 amino acids. Germline CDR1 reads SGHKS; CDR2 reads YYEKEE (reference sequence). V shed 4 bases and J 2 bases; nucleotides not matched to a gene: 10. In DNA form, the CDR3 reads TGTGCCAGCAGCCCCGGGACAGGTCCCGGGAACTATGGCTACACCTTC. Residues: CASSPGTGPGNYGYTF.

The rearrangement links TRBV28 to TRBJ2-7; 12 bases line up with TRBD1. V lost 6 bases and J lost 6; bases outside the gene matches: 9. This CDR3 is 15 amino acids long. The V gene's germline CDR1 is MDHEN and CDR2 SYDVKM. CDR3 in DNA: TGTGCCAGCAGGACTTCCGGGACAGGGGGCTTCGAGCAGTACTTC. Amino acids: CASRTSGTGGFEQYF.

J is TRBJ1-2 and V is TRBV14, with TRBD1 as a possible D gene (6 bases). This CDR3 is built from 15 residues. Looked up from germline, CDR1 is SGHDN and CDR2 is FVKESK. V dropped 1 base and J dropped 4 bases, with 13 bases sitting between them. The CDR3 nucleotides read TGTGCCAGCAGCCAAGGCAGGGGCGGATTCTATGGCTACACCTTC. It specifies CASSQGRGGFYGYTF.

This clone was seen just once. The CDR3 region has the DNA TGCGCCAGCAGCCAAGATGCGGCAGGAATCTACGAGCAGTACTTC. Translating gives CASSQDAAGIYEQYF. J is TRBJ2-7 and V is TRBV4-3; the D is unclear. This CDR3 is 15 amino acids long. Germline CDR1 LGHNA, CDR2 YSLEER. V shed 0 bases and J shed 3 bases, with 12 bases lying between them.

The genes are TRBV18 and TRBJ1-2; D is undetermined. V was pared by 2 bases and J by 8 bases, with 18 bases between. This CDR3 contains 15 residues. Germline V gene data show CDR1 as KGHSH and CDR2 as LQKENI. Here the CDR3 reads CASSPYVVGGEGYTF. As DNA, the CDR3 is TGTGCCAGCTCACCATATGTCGTTGGTGGGGAAGGCTACACCTTC.

A note on this clone: A much bigger clone sits one base away, suggesting this may be a read error. Other nucleotide sequences from this sample produce the same CDR3. V gene TRBV5-1 combines with J gene TRBJ1-3; D call uncertain. The V gene lost 1 base and the J gene lost 0 bases, with 5 bases spanning the gap. This CDR3 has 14 residues. Germline CDR1 SGHRS, CDR2 YFSETQ. As DNA, the CDR3 is TGCGCCAGCAGCTTGTCTGTCTCTGGAAACACCATATATTTT. Translated, it gives CASSLSVSGNTIYF.

The chain is built from TRBV18 and TRBJ2-3; 12 bases are shared with TRBD2. The germline V gene encodes CDR1 KGHSH and CDR2 LQKENI. Unmatched junction bases numbered 9, after V lost 6 bases and J lost 2 bases. This CDR3 spans 17 amino acids. CDR3 protein: CASSTSTSGGSTDTQYF. For the CDR3, the DNA is TGTGCCAGCTCCACATCGACTAGCGGGGGATCCACAGATACGCAGTATTTT. The variable domain in full, with the rest retrieved from reference TRBV18 and TRBJ2-3, is NAGVMQNPRHLVRRRGQEARLRCSPMKGHSHVYWYRQLPEEGLKFMVYLQKENIIDESGMPKERFSAEFPKEGPSILRIQQVVRGDSAAYFCASSTSTSGGSTDTQYFGPGTRLTVL.

This clone came up a few times. V is TRBV5-1 and J is TRBJ1-1; a possible D gene is TRBD1 (5 bases). CDR3 length: 18 amino acids. Trimming pared 0 bases from V and 1 base from J, leaving 19 bases between. Germline V gene sequence: CDR1 SGHRS, CDR2 YFSETQ. The CDR3: CASSLGGTPGQRNTEAFF. CDR3 nucleotide sequence: TGCGCCAGCAGCTTGGGGGGGACCCCTGGTCAAAGGAACACTGAAGCTTTCTTT.

This clone has a handful of counts. The chain is built from TRBV14 and TRBJ1-4, with D possibly matching TRBD1 (6 bases). This CDR3 is 15 amino acids long. Germline CDR1 and CDR2: SGHDN and FVKESK. V was trimmed by 3 bases and J by 6 bases, leaving 14 bases between them. The CDR3 loop is CASSQTGSMDEKLFF. CDR3 coding DNA: TGTGCCAGCAGCCAGACAGGCTCAATGGATGAAAAACTGTTTTTT.

This chain uses TRBV6-1 with TRBJ2-1; D might be TRBD1 (6 bases). The CDR3 loop spans 16 amino acids. The V and J ends lost 3 bases and 1 base respectively, with 13 bases between them. The germline gives CDR1 MNHNS, CDR2 SASEGT. The CDR3 DNA reads TGTGCCAGCAGTGATATTCAGGGGCGATCCTACAATGAGCAGTTCTTC. Translating gives CASSDIQGRSYNEQFF.

V gene TRBV19 combines with J gene TRBJ2-6; D gene ambiguous. The V gene lost 9 bases and the J gene lost 0 bases, with 6 bases spanning the gap. There are 13 residues in the CDR3. The germline gives CDR1 LNHDA, CDR2 SQIVND (reference sequence). The CDR3 sequence: CASVSSGANVLTF. The CDR3 coding sequence is TGTGCCAGCGTGAGCTCTGGGGCCAACGTCCTGACTTTC.

The gene calls are TRBV5-1 and TRBJ1-1, with a weak D call TRBD1 (5 bases). The CDR3 runs 13 residues. CDR1 is SGHRS, CDR2 YFSETQ, per germline. V gave up 2 bases and J gave up 10 bases, with 15 bases separating them. CDR3 nucleotide sequence: TGCGCCAGCAGCTTAGGGACCCTTCAGGGAGCTTTCTTT. This sequence encodes CASSLGTLQGAFF.

This chain joins TRBV25-1 and TRBJ2-7, with 9 bases matching TRBD2. CDR3 length: 15 amino acids. The V gene end was trimmed by 4 bases and the J gene end by 1 base; junction bases not matched to a gene: 5. CDR1 is MGHDK, CDR2 SYGVNS, per germline. The CDR3 sequence: CASSGGRGYSYEQYF. CDR3 sequence (DNA): TGTGCCAGCAGTGGCGGGAGGGGATATTCCTACGAGCAGTACTTC.

This chain uses TRBV6-2 or TRBV6-3 with TRBJ2-3; TRBD2 agrees at 7 bases. CDR1 and CDR2 from the germline V gene are MNHEY and SVGEGT. Trimming removed 2 bases from V and 7 bases from J; junction bases left unmatched: 6. The CDR3 totals 14 residues. CDR3 sequence reads: CASSYGLGLNTQYF. The CDR3 DNA reads as TGTGCCAGCAGTTACGGACTAGGGTTAAATACGCAGTATTTT.

The chain uses TRBV3-1 (or the pseudogene TRBV3-2) and TRBJ2-2; D is unresolved. V lost 2 bases and J 6 bases, leaving 4 bases between the germline ends. Germline CDR1 LGHDT, CDR2 YNNKEL (reference sequence). The CDR3 has 12 amino acids. CDR3 residues: CASSQLAGELFF. The DNA of the CDR3 is TGTGCCAGCAGCCAATTAGCCGGGGAGCTGTTTTTT.

CDR3: CASSLGTTLEQYF. The CDR3, as DNA: TGTGCCAGCAGTCTCGGGACGACGCTCGAGCAGTACTTC. This sequence joins TRBV6-6 and TRBJ2-7; either TRBD1 or TRBD2 may fit D (5 bases each). Trimming pared 5 bases from V and 6 bases from J, leaving 14 bases between. Germline CDR1 MNHNY, CDR2 SVGAGI (reference sequence). The CDR3 sequence is 13 residues long.

This chain joins TRBV6-2 or TRBV6-3 and TRBJ2-2, with TRBD1 as a possible D gene (6 bases). The V end was cut by 3 bases, the J end by 1 base, with 12 bases between. The CDR3 loop spans 16 amino acids. The germline gives CDR1 MNHEY, CDR2 SVGEGT. This CDR3 reads CASSYFQGRNTGELFF. The CDR3 nucleotides read TGTGCCAGCAGTTATTTCCAGGGGAGGAACACCGGGGAGCTGTTTTTT.

This clone appeared once. The identical CDR3 is also encoded by other nucleotide sequences in the sample. V and J are TRBV12-3 or TRBV12-4 and TRBJ2-3; D gene uncertain. V was shortened by 8 bases and J by 3 bases, with 6 bases between the two germline ends. CDR3 size: 11 residues. This CDR3 is CASRVTDTQYF. CDR3 DNA sequence: TGTGCCAGCCGTGTTACAGATACGCAGTATTTT.

This rearrangement joins TRBV5-5 to TRBJ1-6, with 10 positions matching TRBD1. V gave up 8 bases and J gave up 6 bases; unmatched junction bases: 5. CDR3 length equals 14 residues. CDR1 is SGHKS, CDR2 YYEKEE, per germline (reference sequence). For the CDR3, the DNA is TGTGCCAGTAACCGGGACAGGGGTAATTCACCCCTCCACTTT. It codes for CASNRDRGNSPLHF.

The V call is TRBV4-3, the J call TRBJ1-2, with D possibly being TRBD1 (6 bases). This CDR3 has 16 residues. The germline V and J ends were trimmed by 0 bases and 6 bases, with 17 bases remaining between them. The germline CDR1 and CDR2 sequences are LGHNA and YSLEER. Written as DNA, the CDR3 is TGCGCCAGCAGCCAAGATCTCGGGCAGGGGATCAATGGCTACACCTTC. Translated: CASSQDLGQGINGYTF.

The J gene is TRBJ1-5, the V gene TRBV6-5; tentatively, D is TRBD1 (5 bases). Trimming removed 0 bases at V and 2 bases at J, with 8 bases between. The CDR3 covers 15 residues. CDR1 and CDR2 (germline): MNHEY, SVGAGI. DNA of the CDR3: TGTGCCAGCAGTTACTCCCGGGACCGCAATCAGCCCCAGCATTTT. It codes for CASSYSRDRNQPQHF.

CDR3: CASSLSDRYEQYF. The CDR3 region has the DNA TGTGCCAGCAGCTTGTCGGACCGCTACGAGCAGTACTTC. The chain couples TRBV5-6 to TRBJ2-7; D remains ambiguous. Germline CDR1 SGHDT, CDR2 YYEEEE. The CDR3 sequence is 13 residues long. Trimming removed 1 base from V and 3 bases from J, with 8 bases in between.

The chain has TRBV28 and TRBJ2-7; the match to TRBD1 covers 8 bases. The germline gives CDR1 MDHEN, CDR2 SYDVKM. The length of the CDR3 is 14 residues. V gave up 2 bases and J gave up 5 bases; unmatched junction bases: 5. In DNA form, the CDR3 reads TGTGCCAGCAGTTTAAGGACAGGGTCCGACGAGCAGTACTTC. Amino acids: CASSLRTGSDEQYF.

The rearrangement uses TRBV6-1 and TRBJ1-1; D unresolved. CDR1 MNHNS and CDR2 SASEGT come from the germline V gene. The CDR3 has 15 residues. V shed 3 bases and J shed 2 bases, with 13 bases lying between them. CDR3 nucleotide sequence: TGTGCCAGCAGTGATGGCGGCTCCCTTAACACTGAAGCTTTCTTT. The encoded protein is CASSDGGSLNTEAFF.

The genes are TRBV5-6 and TRBJ2-1; no firm D call. The length of the CDR3 is 14 residues. V lost 0 bases and J lost 9, with 13 bases in between. Per the germline V gene, CDR1 is SGHDT and CDR2 is YYEEEE. In DNA, the CDR3 is TGTGCCAGCAGCTTGGCCCTAGGGTCGGGTGAGCAGTTCTTC. It yields the protein CASSLALGSGEQFF. The full variable domain, in which reference TRBV5-6 and TRBJ2-1 provide the parts outside the CDR3, is DAGVTQSPTHLIKTRGQQVTLRCSPKSGHDTVSWYQQALGQGPQFIFQYYEEEERQRGNFPDRFSGHQFPNYSSELNVNALLLGDSALYLCASSLALGSGEQFFGPGTRLTVL.

The J gene is TRBJ1-2, the V gene TRBV19; D is unresolved. Germline CDR1 reads LNHDA; CDR2 reads SQIVND (reference sequence). V was pared by 3 bases and J by 4 bases, with 9 bases between. CDR3 length: 13 residues. The CDR3 region is CASSINVGYGYTF. CDR3 in DNA: TGTGCCAGTAGTATTAACGTCGGCTATGGCTACACCTTC.

The chain recombines TRBV4-3 with TRBJ1-3; D gene ambiguous. V lost 1 base and J 3 bases, leaving 7 bases between the germline ends. Germline CDR1 reads LGHNA; CDR2 reads YSLEER. The CDR3 covers 14 residues. The CDR3 nucleotides read TGCGCCAGCAGCCAAGTCCCAGGTGGAAACACCATATATTTT. Translation: CASSQVPGGNTIYF.

The chain joins TRBV3-1 (or the pseudogene TRBV3-2) to TRBJ1-6; no definite D call. V dropped 3 bases and J dropped 9 bases, with 12 bases sitting between them. The CDR3 loop spans 14 amino acids. Germline CDR1 LGHDT, CDR2 YNNKEL (reference sequence). CDR3 protein: CASSQSLQGSPLHF. The CDR3 DNA reads TGTGCCAGCAGCCAGTCTTTACAAGGTTCACCCCTCCACTTT.

The rearrangement uses TRBV5-1 and TRBJ2-7; 7 bases are a match to TRBD1. The trim removed 4 bases at V and 7 bases at J, leaving 11 bases unmatched. The CDR3 spans 14 residues. CDR1 is SGHRS, CDR2 YFSETQ, per germline. The CDR3 DNA sequence: TGCGCCAGCAGCGGTGGACAGGACCGGATGGAGCAGTACTTC. It encodes CASSGGQDRMEQYF.

For the CDR3, the DNA is TGTGCCAGCAGCGTCTGGGGCAGTAGGGACACCGGGGAGCTGTTTTTT. This gives the protein CASSVWGSRDTGELFF. The chain has TRBV9 and TRBJ2-2, with a weak D call TRBD1 (5 bases). The CDR3 runs 16 residues. V lost 2 bases and J lost 3, with 14 bases in between. The V gene's germline CDR1 is SGDLS and CDR2 YYNGEE.